The entry below gives a single TCR beta chain sequence along with its context. This clonotype was observed a handful of times. No antigen is known for it. No qualities accompany the bases; no much larger clone lies one base away. This entry comes from a study of CD8 T cells in ankylosing spondylitis (TCRdb year 2017). Looking at the study overall: The study profiled T cell receptor beta repertoires in healthy donors and ankylosing spondylitis patients to find disease-linked TCR variants. The full study cohort was made up of 20 to 25 ankylosing spondylitis patients and roughly 98 healthy donors. Peripheral blood samples were taken, and synovial fluid was additionally collected from ankylosing spondylitis patients.

From the cysteine through the phenylalanine, the CDR3 covers 12 amino acids. The kept DNA is CDR3 alone, 36 bases in frame from the first base. V is cut by 7 bases and J by 7 bases, and the space between the germline ends is 10 bases. In the germline V gene, CDR1 corresponds to MNHEY and CDR2 to SVGEGT. This sample was sequenced with an Illumina HiSeq 2500. TCR beta libraries were prepared by quantitative 5'-RACE with molecular barcodes. The original pipeline was this. A new computational method, built on a probabilistic model of VDJ rearrangement, was used to identify disease-linked TCR variants. TCRdb passed the public sequencing reads through fastp at Q25 and MiXCR, retaining productive beta sequences. One record per CDR3 amino acid sequence lists the most common genes and DNA. TCRdb, not the original authors, processed these V and J calls. This sample is represented by hundreds of thousands of distinct CDR3 sequences; approximately 10% of them were singletons. Approximately 0.51% of the sample is in the top ten clones.

What the work shows at the level of the full study, not this receptor alone: The disease-linked clones were reported to be significantly enriched in matched synovial fluid samples from ankylosing spondylitis patients. The disease-linked clones had a CD8+ phenotype and were found at relatively low frequencies in peripheral blood. Some motif variants were previously reported in synovial fluid and blood of reactive arthritis patients, suggesting common disease-initiation mechanisms. Blood from ankylosing spondylitis patients appeared to be characterized by a TCR beta motif made up of under 10 highly homologous amino acid variants.

Source material: blood, either unsorted or a sorted T cell fraction (not recorded which). The chain uses TRBV6-2 or TRBV6-3 and TRBJ2-2, with no confidently assigned D gene. The sequence was collected from a male donor with ankylosing spondylitis. CDR3 loop: CASTSGRGELFF. DNA sequence: TGTGCCAGCACCTCAGGACGCGGGGAGCTGTTTTTT.